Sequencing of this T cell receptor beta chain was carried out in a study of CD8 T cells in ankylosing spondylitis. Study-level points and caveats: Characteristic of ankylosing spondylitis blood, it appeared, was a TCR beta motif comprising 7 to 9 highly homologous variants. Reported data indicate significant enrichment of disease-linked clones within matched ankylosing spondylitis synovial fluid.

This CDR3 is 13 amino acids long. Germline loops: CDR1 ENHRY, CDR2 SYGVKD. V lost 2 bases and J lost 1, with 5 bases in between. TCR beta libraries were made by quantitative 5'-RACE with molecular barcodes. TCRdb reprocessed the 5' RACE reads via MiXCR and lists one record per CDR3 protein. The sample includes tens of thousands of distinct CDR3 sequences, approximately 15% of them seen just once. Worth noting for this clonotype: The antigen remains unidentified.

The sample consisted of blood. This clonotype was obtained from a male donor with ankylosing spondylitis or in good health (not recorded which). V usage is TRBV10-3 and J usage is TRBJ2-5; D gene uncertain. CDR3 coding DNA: TGTGCCATCAGTGAGCGGGTCCAAGAGACCCAGTACTTC. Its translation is CAISERVQETQYF.